This T cell receptor beta chain is from a study of cytomegalovirus exposure and HLA in healthy donors. Study outcomes and limitations: Cytomegalovirus-associated TCR beta chains were listed, numbering over 150. Confirmation in vitro established that three CMV-associated chains were specific for CMV antigens.

PCR primers comprised 60 Vbeta and 13 Jbeta primers. Libraries were prepared by immunoSEQ multiplex PCR; TCRdb keeps only in-frame clonotypes and omits some of them. Of around 65,000 clones in the sample, about four fifths are singletons; the top ten hold 51%. This clone was seen only once. Its matching antigen is unknown. V shed 2 bases and J shed 9 bases, with 15 bases lying between them. This CDR3 has 15 residues. CDR1 and CDR2 (germline): SGDLS, YYNGEE. The sequenced material came from PBMCs. The chain couples TRBV9 to TRBJ1-6; D is possibly TRBD1 (5 bases). The clonotype comes from a man aged 50-60 years in good health and CMV-seropositive. The CDR3 DNA is TGTGCCAGCAGCGTTAAACAGGCCCCTGTTTCACCCCTCCACTTT. Residues: CASSVKQAPVSPLHF.